The 7 T cell receptor beta chains in this list originate from one sample, sequenced in a study of shared clonotypes between healthy human individuals. Sequencing was performed with immunoSEQ multiplex PCR; in TCRdb, only in-frame clones are kept and a portion is missing. The table has millions of clones, 85% to 95% seen once. Sequenced: naive CD4+ T cells sorted from blood. Subset meaning: CD45RA+ positively selected. The receptors shown here come from a man in his late teens or twenties in good health.

In this sample, this clone turned up once. The same CDR3 is also encoded by other DNA sequences in this sample. The chain recombines TRBV9 with TRBJ2-7, with D perhaps given as TRBD1 or TRBD2 (5 bases each). The germline V gene has CDR1 SGDLS and CDR2 YYNGEE. The CDR3 extends over 15 amino acids. The V gene lost 0 bases and the J gene lost 3 bases, with 13 bases spanning the gap. Here the CDR3 reads CASSVDGASSYEQYF. CDR3 sequence (DNA): TGTGCCAGCAGCGTAGACGGGGCTAGCAGCTACGAGCAGTACTTC.

This clone appeared once. The V gene is TRBV5-4, the J gene TRBJ1-2; 8 bases align to TRBD1. The CDR3 loop spans 15 amino acids. CDR1 is SGHNT and CDR2 is YYREEE in the germline V gene (reference sequence). V shed 5 bases and J 1 base; nucleotides not matched to a gene: 7. In nucleotides, the CDR3 is TGTGCCAGCAGACCCTACAGGGGGGATAACTATGGCTACACCTTC. Protein product: CASRPYRGDNYGYTF. The whole variable domain, remainder taken from reference TRBV5-4 and TRBJ1-2, is ETGVTQSPTHLIKTRGQQVTLRCSSQSGHNTVSWYQQALGQGPQFIFQYYREEENGRGNFPPRFSGLQFPNYSSELNVNALELDDSALYLCASRPYRGDNYGYTFGSGTRLTVV.

This chain connects TRBV7-2 to TRBJ2-7, with D unresolved. Trimming pared 5 bases from V and 2 bases from J, leaving 10 bases between. This CDR3 region has 13 residues. In germline, CDR1 is SGHTA, CDR2 FQGNSA. The CDR3 DNA sequence: TGTGCCAGCAGCCTCAGTACGGCCTACGAGCAGTACTTC. This gives the protein CASSLSTAYEQYF.

The CDR3 region has the DNA TGTGCCAGCTGCCACACCGGGACAGGGTTTTTTGCTGGAAACACCATATATTTT. As protein: CASCHTGTGFFAGNTIYF. This rearrangement joins TRBV7-2 to TRBJ1-3; TRBD1 matches 9 bases. The germline V gene has CDR1 SGHTA and CDR2 FQGNSA. This CDR3 is 18 amino acids long. The J segment lost 2 bases and the V segment lost 8 bases, leaving 16 bases of the junction unmatched.

The V call is TRBV10-3, the J call TRBJ2-6, with a weak D call TRBD2 (5 bases). Trimming cost V 2 bases and J 1 base, with 9 bases left between them. This CDR3 region has 16 residues. Germline V gives CDR1 ENHRY, CDR2 SYGVKD. The CDR3 is CAISEATGSGANVLTF. DNA of the CDR3: TGTGCCATCAGTGAGGCGACGGGGTCTGGGGCCAACGTCCTGACTTTC.

In the case of this clone: This specimen includes other DNA sequences encoding the same CDR3. The chain has TRBV19 and TRBJ1-1; D not resolved. V gave up 3 bases and J gave up 1 base, with 6 bases separating them. CDR3 length: 13 amino acids. Germline lookup yields CDR1 LNHDA and CDR2 SQIVND (reference sequence). CDR3 DNA: TGTGCCAGTAGTATTCGGGAGAACACTGAAGCTTTCTTT. Its translation: CASSIRENTEAFF.

V gene TRBV2 combines with J gene TRBJ2-5, with TRBD2 as a possible D gene (7 bases). Germline values: CDR1 SNHLY, CDR2 FYNNEI. The CDR3 is 14 amino acids. Trimming took 5 bases from V and 4 from J, leaving 14 bases between them. Here the CDR3 reads CASSLPGGRETQYF. The CDR3 DNA is TGTGCCAGCAGTTTACCGGGGGGCAGAGAGACCCAGTACTTC.